The source of this TCR beta chain is a study of shared clonotypes between healthy human individuals. Every subset's genomic DNA went evenly onto several immunoSEQ plates. The method was immunoSEQ multiplex PCR; TCRdb's version includes in-frame clones alone and lacks a portion of them. The sample holds about 2.4 million clones, approximately 94% seen once. The CDR3 is 13 residues long. Germline CDR1 and CDR2: SGHTA and FQGNSA. Trimming took 5 bases from V and 1 from J, leaving 7 bases between them. The sequenced sample was naive CD4+ T cells sorted from blood. Noted subset: CD45RA+ positively selected. The rearrangement uses TRBV7-2 and TRBJ2-3; no clear D gene. The receptor comes from a man aged 18 to 29 in good health. In nucleotides, the CDR3 is TGTGCCAGCAGCCCTATAGGCACAGATACGCAGTATTTT. Translation gives CASSPIGTDTQYF.